The clone carrying this T cell receptor (beta chain) was seen only once. The repertoire was sequenced with immunoSEQ multiplex PCR; TCRdb's copy has only in-frame clones and lacks some. The data contain 120,000 to 150,000 clones, around 84% of them singletons. The V gene lost 3 bases and the J gene lost 2 bases, with 13 bases spanning the gap. The CDR3 is 16 residues long. Germline assignment: CDR1 LGHNA and CDR2 YSLEER. The source of the sample is a study of blood T cell repertoires in COVID-19. Cohort placement rested on clinical history that participants reported themselves. The chain recombines TRBV4-3 with TRBJ2-2; a possible D gene is TRBD2 (5 bases). This sequence originates from a woman aged 50 to 65 who had been exposed to COVID-19. Sequenced: PBMCs or T cells enriched from blood (not recorded which). The CDR3 coding sequence is TGCGCCAGCAGCCATACCCGGACGGGAAACACCGGGGAGCTGTTTTTT. Its protein product is CASSHTRTGNTGELFF.